This T cell receptor beta chain was sequenced during a study of human T cells and chemical hapten exposure. Across the study: Patients got weekly scalp diphenylcyclopropenone doses over the roughly 22-week study.

Using its own MiXCR run on the RACE reads, TCRdb lists one record per CDR3 protein. The sample shows about 160,000 distinct CDR3 sequences, about 30% of them seen only once. A word on this clonotype: Its target is not known.

Findings of the study overall: Once DPC sensitization occurred, TCRs above 1 in 1000 frequency showed no change.

The CDR3 is made up of 15 amino acids. Trimming cost V 8 bases and J 3 bases, with 18 bases left between them. The sample's time point: patch test 3, about 24 weeks after DPC sensitization. Described treatment: therapeutic diphenylcyclopropenone sensitization with weekly scalp DPC. The origin of this receptor is a woman between 18 and 29 years old with alopecia areata. Some clones in this sample may be carry-over from other donors' samples. The gene calls are TRBV23-1 and TRBJ2-3; no clear D. TRBV23-1 is noted as an ORF with a role that remains uncertain. Sequenced here: whole blood, sampled in connection with sensitization to the hapten diphenylcyclopropenone (DPC). The CDR3 protein is CASHPGRRITDTQYF. CDR3 in DNA: TGCGCCAGCCATCCCGGGCGGCGAATAACAGATACGCAGTATTTT.